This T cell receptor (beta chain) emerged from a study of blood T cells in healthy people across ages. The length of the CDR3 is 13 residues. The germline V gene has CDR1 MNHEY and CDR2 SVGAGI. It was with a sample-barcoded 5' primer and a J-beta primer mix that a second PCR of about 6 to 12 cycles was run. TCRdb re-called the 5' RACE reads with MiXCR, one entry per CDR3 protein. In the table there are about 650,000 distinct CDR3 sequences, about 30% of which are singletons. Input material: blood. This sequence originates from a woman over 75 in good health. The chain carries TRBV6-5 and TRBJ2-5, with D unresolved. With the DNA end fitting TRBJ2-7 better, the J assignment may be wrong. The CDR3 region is CASSRRVIGEQYF. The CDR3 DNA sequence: TGTGCCAGCAGTCGACGTGTGATCGGCGAGCAGTACTTC.